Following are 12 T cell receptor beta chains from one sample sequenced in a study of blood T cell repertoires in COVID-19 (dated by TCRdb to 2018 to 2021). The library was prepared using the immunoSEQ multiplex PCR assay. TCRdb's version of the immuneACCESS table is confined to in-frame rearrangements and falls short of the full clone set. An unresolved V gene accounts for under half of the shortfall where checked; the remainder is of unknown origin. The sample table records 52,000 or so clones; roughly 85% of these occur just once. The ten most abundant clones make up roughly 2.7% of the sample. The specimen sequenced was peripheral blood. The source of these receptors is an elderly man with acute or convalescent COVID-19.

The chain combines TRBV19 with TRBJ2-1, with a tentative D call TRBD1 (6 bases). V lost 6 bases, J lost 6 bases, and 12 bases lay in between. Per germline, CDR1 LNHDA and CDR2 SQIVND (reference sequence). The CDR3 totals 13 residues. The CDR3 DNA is TGTGCCAGTAGGCCCGCAGGGGTCAATGAGCAGTTCTTC. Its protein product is CASRPAGVNEQFF.

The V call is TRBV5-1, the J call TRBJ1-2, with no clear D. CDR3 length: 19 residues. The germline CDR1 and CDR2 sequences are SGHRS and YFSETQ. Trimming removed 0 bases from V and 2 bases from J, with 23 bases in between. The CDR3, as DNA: TGCGCCAGCAGCTTGGCCGGACCGACTCGCGGCGGGGTGAACTATGGCTACACCTTC. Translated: CASSLAGPTRGGVNYGYTF.

The CDR3 nucleotides are TGTGCCAGCAGCCCGCCGGGACAGCCATTCGAGCAGTACTTC. Amino acid sequence: CASSPPGQPFEQYF. The chain uses TRBV11-3 and TRBJ2-7, with 7 bases fitting TRBD1. The V gene end was trimmed by 5 bases and the J gene end by 6 bases; junction bases not matched to a gene: 10. This CDR3 comprises 14 residues. Germline V gene sequence: CDR1 SGHNT, CDR2 YENEEA.

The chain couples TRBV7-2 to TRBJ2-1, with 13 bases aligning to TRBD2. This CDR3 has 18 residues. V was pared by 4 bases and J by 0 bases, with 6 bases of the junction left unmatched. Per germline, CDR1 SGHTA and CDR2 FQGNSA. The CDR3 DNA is TGTGCCAGCAGCTACGGGACTAGCGGGATTAGCTCCTACAATGAGCAGTTCTTC. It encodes CASSYGTSGISSYNEQFF.

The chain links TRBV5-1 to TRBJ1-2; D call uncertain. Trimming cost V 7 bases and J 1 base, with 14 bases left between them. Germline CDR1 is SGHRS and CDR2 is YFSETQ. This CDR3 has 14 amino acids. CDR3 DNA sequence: TGCGCCAGCGACCCGGGTTCAAGTAACTATGGCTACACCTTC. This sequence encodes CASDPGSSNYGYTF.

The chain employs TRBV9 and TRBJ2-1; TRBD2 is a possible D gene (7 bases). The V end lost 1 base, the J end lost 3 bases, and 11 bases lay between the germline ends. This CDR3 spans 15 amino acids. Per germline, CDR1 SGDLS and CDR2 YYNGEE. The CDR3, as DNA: TGTGCCAGCAGCGTATTGGGGGGGCTCTACAATGAGCAGTTCTTC. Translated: CASSVLGGLYNEQFF.

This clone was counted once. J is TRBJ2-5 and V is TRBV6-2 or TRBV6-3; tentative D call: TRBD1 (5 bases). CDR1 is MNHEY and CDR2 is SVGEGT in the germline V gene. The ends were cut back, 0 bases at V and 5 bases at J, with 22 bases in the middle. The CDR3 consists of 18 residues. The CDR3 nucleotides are TGTGCCAGCAGTTACTCGTCTCTCCGTGGCAGGAACAGGGAGACCCAGTACTTC. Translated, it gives CASSYSSLRGRNRETQYF.

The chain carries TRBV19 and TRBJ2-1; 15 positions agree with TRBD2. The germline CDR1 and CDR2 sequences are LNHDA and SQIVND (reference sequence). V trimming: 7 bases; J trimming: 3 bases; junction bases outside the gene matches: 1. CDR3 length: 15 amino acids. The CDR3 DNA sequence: TGTGCCAGTAAGGGACTAGCGGGGGGCTACAATGAGCAGTTCTTC. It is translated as CASKGLAGGYNEQFF.

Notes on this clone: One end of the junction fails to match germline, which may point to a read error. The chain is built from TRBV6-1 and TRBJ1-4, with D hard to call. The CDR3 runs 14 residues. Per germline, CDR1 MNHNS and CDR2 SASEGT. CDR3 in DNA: TGTGCCAGCAGGGAAGGGAGAACTAATGAAAAACTGTTTTTT. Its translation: CASREGRTNEKLFF.

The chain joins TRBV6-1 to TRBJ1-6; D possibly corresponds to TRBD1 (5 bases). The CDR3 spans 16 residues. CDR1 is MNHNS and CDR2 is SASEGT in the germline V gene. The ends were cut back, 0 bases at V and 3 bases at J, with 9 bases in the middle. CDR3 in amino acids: CASSEAHRFYNSPLHF. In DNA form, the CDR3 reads TGTGCCAGCAGTGAAGCGCACAGGTTCTATAATTCACCCCTCCACTTT.

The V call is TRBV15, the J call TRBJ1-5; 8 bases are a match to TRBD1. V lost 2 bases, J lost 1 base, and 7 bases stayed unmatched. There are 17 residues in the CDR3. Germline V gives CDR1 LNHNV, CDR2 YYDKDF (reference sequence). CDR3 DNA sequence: TGTGCCACCAGCAGATCCGGACAGGGTCGAAGCAATCAGCCCCAGCATTTT. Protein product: CATSRSGQGRSNQPQHF.

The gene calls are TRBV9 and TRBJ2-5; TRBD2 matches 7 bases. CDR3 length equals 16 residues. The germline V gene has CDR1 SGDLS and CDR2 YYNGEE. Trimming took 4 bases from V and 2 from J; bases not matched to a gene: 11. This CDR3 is CASSRRDYLWQETQYF. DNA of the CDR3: TGTGCCAGCAGCCGTCGGGACTACCTTTGGCAAGAGACCCAGTACTTC.